In its sample, the clone carrying this T cell receptor beta chain was seen a few times. This sample was included in a study of blood T cell repertoires in COVID-19. Across the study: Nucleic acid was either cDNA or gDNA, and it came from T cells, B-cell-depleted T cells, or PBMCs.

Residents of over 20 US areas, aged about 18 to 95 years, made up the participants. In the authors' methods: It was from reference gene primer amplification that nucleated cell counts were estimated. TCRdb keeps only in-frame clones here, not all; method: immunoSEQ multiplex PCR. V and J calls and clone size are as listed in that table; D and trimming were resolved from the DNA. The repertoire consists of under 200,000 clones, with over 75% occurring once and the leading ten covering 7%. With V trimmed by 6 bases and J by 4 bases, 8 bases remained unmatched. Germline lookup yields CDR1 SQVTM and CDR2 ANQGSEA. The CDR3 has 13 residues.

The V and J genes are TRBV29-1 and TRBJ2-5; 7 nucleotides agree with TRBD1. The clonotype comes from a woman between 50 and 59 years old who had recovered from COVID-19. Sequencing was done on a sample of PBMCs or T cells enriched from blood (not recorded which). CDR3 in DNA: TGCAGCGTGGAAAACAACAGGGGAGAGACCCAGTACTTC. As protein: CSVENNRGETQYF.